A selection of T cell receptor beta chains follows, all from one sample in a study of blood T cell repertoires in COVID-19. Repertoires were generated with immunoSEQ multiplex PCR, while TCRdb's copy carries only in-frame clones and drops some. The sample carries approximately 450,000 clones, around 88% recorded once. Input material: peripheral blood. All receptors derive from a woman aged 30 to 39 with acute or convalescent COVID-19. The CDR3 runs from the conserved cysteine through the conserved F or W. A D gene is named only where the DNA matches it firmly. Part of the rows lack a size; the others show once, few, many or a class for expanded clones.

V: TRBV7-9
D: TRBD1
length: 12
size: once
J: TRBJ1-1
CDR3: CASRQGQGFAFF
DNA: TGTGCCAGCAGACAGGGGCAGGGGTTTGCTTTCTTT

V: TRBV9
D: TRBD2
length: 17
size: .
J: TRBJ2-5
CDR3: CASSTSGSGGNQETQYF
DNA: TGTGCCAGCAGCACCTCAGGAAGCGGGGGGAACCAAGAGACCCAGTACTTC

V: TRBV3-1/TRBV3-2
D: TRBD1
length: 17
size: .
J: TRBJ2-2
CDR3: CASSPDRGGVYTGELFF
DNA: TGTGCCAGCAGTCCGGACAGGGGGGGAGTCTACACCGGGGAGCTGTTTTTT

V: TRBV5-1
D: TRBD1
length: 15
size: .
J: TRBJ2-7
CDR3: CASSLGGTVASEQYF
DNA: TGCGCCAGCAGCTTGGGAGGGACAGTAGCCTCCGAGCAGTACTTC

V: TRBV5-6
D: .
length: 16
size: .
J: TRBJ1-1
CDR3: CASSLGPWGPNTEAFF
DNA: TGTGCCAGCAGCCTCGGGCCATGGGGGCCGAACACTGAAGCTTTCTTT

V: TRBV24-1
D: TRBD1
length: 16
size: .
J: TRBJ2-2
CDR3: CATSDPTGVNTGELFF
DNA: TGTGCCACCAGTGACCCGACAGGGGTTAACACCGGGGAGCTGTTTTTT

V: TRBV6-1
D: TRBD1
length: 18
size: once
J: TRBJ1-5
CDR3: CASSEKASGAGGGQPQHF
DNA: TGTGCCAGCAGTGAAAAGGCTTCGGGAGCAGGGGGCGGTCAGCCCCAGCATTTT

V: TRBV21-1
D: .
length: 13
size: .
J: TRBJ2-3
CDR3: CASSKSGSDTQYF
DNA: TGTGCCAGCAGCAAGTCCGGGTCAGATACGCAGTATTTT

V: TRBV19
D: TRBD2
length: 15
size: .
J: TRBJ2-7
CDR3: CASSRGLAPSYEQYF
DNA: TGTGCCAGTAGTAGGGGACTAGCACCCTCCTACGAGCAGTACTTC

V: TRBV5-1
D: .
length: 14
size: once
J: TRBJ2-3
CDR3: CASSLESGRDTQYF
DNA: TGCGCCAGCAGCTTGGAATCAGGGAGGGATACGCAGTATTTT

V: TRBV15
D: .
length: 15
size: .
J: TRBJ1-5
CDR3: CATSREKGSFWPQHF
DNA: TGTGCCACCAGCAGAGAAAAGGGGTCATTTTGGCCCCAGCATTTT

V: TRBV6-5
D: TRBD1
length: 15
size: .
J: TRBJ1-4
CDR3: CASSINRGRNEKLFF
DNA: TGTGCCAGCAGTATCAACAGGGGGAGGAATGAAAAACTGTTTTTT